These 28 T cell receptor beta chains were all obtained from the same sample, sequenced in a study of PD-1 blockade in classical Hodgkin lymphoma. There was relapse after autologous stem cell transplantation in every patient, and there was variation in brentuximab vedotin exposure. The CD8+ T cells came from thawed PBMCs through magnetic negative selection. Sequencing used immunoSEQ multiplex PCR; TCRdb keeps in-frame clones, though not all of them. The sample holds roughly 3,000 clones, 71% seen once. Sequenced here: CD8+ T cells from blood, sampled at baseline. The receptors here all came from a human donor with classical Hodgkin lymphoma.

The V call is TRBV28, the J call TRBJ1-1; no reliable D call. Per the germline V gene, CDR1 is MDHEN and CDR2 is SYDVKM. The CDR3 runs 13 residues. Trimming cost V 2 bases and J 1 base, with 5 bases left between them. Here the CDR3 DNA reads TGTGCCAGCAGTTTACGACAGAACACTGAAGCTTTCTTT. It codes for CASSLRQNTEAFF. The full variable domain, with the rest looked up from reference TRBV28 and TRBJ1-1, is DVKVTQSSRYLVKRTGEKVFLECVQDMDHENMFWYRQDPGLGLRLIYFSYDVKMKEKGDIPEGYSVSREKKERFSLILESASTNQTSMYLCASSLRQNTEAFFGQGTRLTVV.

In its sample, this clone ranks as medium-sized. V usage is TRBV6-5 and J usage is TRBJ1-6; D is possibly TRBD1 (5 bases). CDR1 is MNHEY and CDR2 is SVGAGI in the germline V gene. V was clipped by 6 bases and J by 12 bases, with 12 bases between them. There are 12 residues in the CDR3. The CDR3 bases are TGTGCCAGCAGCCCGCCGGGGGAACCCCTCCACTTT. Translation: CASSPPGEPLHF.

Only a few counts were recorded for this clone. The chain uses TRBV13 and TRBJ2-7, with 8 bases matching TRBD2. V lost 8 bases, J lost 3 bases, and 12 bases stayed unmatched. The germline V gene has CDR1 PRHDT and CDR2 FYEKMQ (reference sequence). The CDR3 length is 15 residues. CDR3 region: CASSPEAGGLYEQYF. CDR3 DNA: TGTGCCAGCTCACCCGAGGCGGGGGGTCTCTACGAGCAGTACTTC.

This chain uses TRBV4-3 with TRBJ1-1; D is ambiguous. The CDR3 runs 13 residues. Germline CDR1 and CDR2: LGHNA and YSLEER. The germline V and J ends were trimmed by 4 bases and 1 base, with 7 bases remaining between them. The CDR3 DNA is TGCGCCAGCAGCCCCCTCCGGAACACTGAAGCTTTCTTT. This translates into CASSPLRNTEAFF.

The chain combines TRBV13 with TRBJ2-7; maybe TRBD2 (5 bases). The germline CDR1 and CDR2 sequences are PRHDT and FYEKMQ (reference sequence). Trimming took 1 base from V and 2 from J, leaving 12 bases between them. This CDR3 comprises 15 residues. The CDR3 loop is CASSLEGGSTYEQYF. The CDR3, as DNA: TGTGCCAGCAGCTTAGAAGGCGGGTCTACCTACGAGCAGTACTTC. The full variable domain, with the rest looked up from reference TRBV13 and TRBJ2-7, is AAGVIQSPRHLIKEKRETATLKCYPIPRHDTVYWYQQGPGQDPQFLISFYEKMQSDKGSIPDRFSAQQFSDYHSELNMSSLELGDSALYFCASSLEGGSTYEQYFGPGTRLTVT.

V usage is TRBV18 and J usage is TRBJ2-3; D unresolved. The germline V and J ends were trimmed by 0 bases and 0 bases, with 4 bases remaining between them. Looked up from germline, CDR1 is KGHSH and CDR2 is LQKENI. This CDR3 contains 14 residues. CDR3 nucleotide sequence: TGTGCCAGCTCACCACCAGTAAGCACAGATACGCAGTATTTT. It encodes CASSPPVSTDTQYF.

This chain connects TRBV10-3 to TRBJ1-1, with TRBD1 as a possible D gene (5 bases). This CDR3 is 15 amino acids long. Germline V CDR1 and CDR2: ENHRY, SYGVKD. V was clipped by 6 bases and J by 1 base, with 15 bases between them. The CDR3 sequence: CAIRPREGQNTEAFF. Here the CDR3 DNA reads TGTGCCATCAGGCCCAGGGAGGGTCAGAACACTGAAGCTTTCTTT.

CDR3 loop: CASSPGTPADTQYF. CDR3 bases: TGTGCCAGCAGTCCCGGGACCCCGGCGGATACGCAGTATTTT. This chain uses TRBV6-4 with TRBJ2-3; either TRBD1 or TRBD2 may supply D (5 bases each). Trimming shortened V by 5 bases and J by 6 bases, and 15 bases separated the two germline ends. The germline V gene encodes CDR1 MRHNA and CDR2 SNTAGT. The CDR3 has 14 amino acids.

By sample share, this clone is medium-sized. This chain joins TRBV29-1 and TRBJ1-1; 7 bases fit TRBD1. Per the germline V gene, CDR1 is SQVTM and CDR2 is ANQGSEA. V lost 3 bases to trimming and J lost 4 bases; unmatched junction nucleotides: 5. The CDR3 sequence is 13 residues long. CDR3 nucleotides: TGCAGCGTTGATACAGGGGAGGTCACTGAAGCTTTCTTT. Encoded protein: CSVDTGEVTEAFF.

This clone appeared a single time. The rearrangement links TRBV7-2 to TRBJ2-4; no firm D call. The CDR3 covers 12 residues. Germline CDR1 reads SGHTA; CDR2 reads FQGNSA. V was cut by 4 bases and J by 0 bases, with 1 base left in between. CDR3 protein: CASSSAKNIQYF. The DNA of the CDR3 is TGTGCCAGCAGCTCAGCCAAAAACATTCAGTACTTC.

This sequence joins TRBV6-4 and TRBJ2-2; 7 bases fit TRBD2. There are 16 residues in the CDR3. The germline gives CDR1 MRHNA, CDR2 SNTAGT. V shed 6 bases and J 3 bases; nucleotides not matched to a gene: 10. The CDR3 spells CASRRAGPRYTGELFF. The CDR3 region has the DNA TGTGCCAGCAGGAGAGCGGGGCCGAGGTACACCGGGGAGCTGTTTTTT.

The rearrangement uses TRBV7-6 and TRBJ2-3, with 11 bases that match TRBD2. The length of the CDR3 is 18 residues. The junction had 14 bases not matched to a gene; V was cut back by 4 bases and J by 5 bases. Germline CDR1 is SGHVS and CDR2 is FNYEAQ. The CDR3 here is CASSWAWSTSGVGDTQYF. The DNA of the CDR3 is TGTGCCAGCAGCTGGGCTTGGTCGACTAGCGGGGTTGGAGATACGCAGTATTTT.

This rearrangement joins TRBV19 to TRBJ2-2; D is ambiguous. The length of the CDR3 is 13 residues. CDR1 and CDR2 from the germline V gene are LNHDA and SQIVND (reference sequence). V was cut by 3 bases and J by 6 bases, with 8 bases left in between. CDR3 residues: CASSIGVAGELFF. For the CDR3, the DNA is TGTGCCAGTAGTATTGGAGTAGCCGGGGAGCTGTTTTTT.

The chain uses TRBV19 and TRBJ1-5; D is undetermined. The CDR3 has 15 residues. V lost 0 bases to trimming and J lost 6 bases, with 12 bases between them. The germline V gene encodes CDR1 LNHDA and CDR2 SQIVND (reference sequence). The CDR3 here is CASSIDGGGIQPQHF. CDR3 nucleotides: TGTGCCAGTAGTATAGATGGCGGCGGTATTCAGCCCCAGCATTTT.

Only one count was recorded for this clone. The chain combines TRBV13 with TRBJ2-2, with 10 bases that match TRBD1. The V and J ends lost 4 bases and 0 bases, in that order; junction bases with no gene match: 11. The CDR3 is 19 amino acids. CDR1 and CDR2 from the germline V gene are PRHDT and FYEKMQ (reference sequence). The CDR3 coding sequence is TGTGCCAGCAGCTCCCCGGGACAGGGGAGTATGGCGAACACCGGGGAGCTGTTTTTT. Encoded protein: CASSSPGQGSMANTGELFF.

The rearrangement uses TRBV6-5 and TRBJ2-1; TRBD1 might be the D (6 bases). Germline CDR1 is MNHEY and CDR2 is SVGAGI. V gave up 2 bases and J gave up 7 bases, with 12 bases separating them. CDR3 size: 14 residues. CDR3 in amino acids: CASSYDGTHNEQFF. The CDR3 coding sequence is TGTGCCAGCAGTTACGATGGGACACATAATGAGCAGTTCTTC.

This clone occurred a few times. V is TRBV6-6 and J is TRBJ1-2, with TRBD1 matching over 8 bases. Germline V gives CDR1 MNHNY, CDR2 SVGAGI (reference sequence). The CDR3 contains 13 residues. The ends lost 8 bases at V and 2 bases at J; junction bases unmatched: 4. CDR3 in DNA: TGTGCCAGCGCAGGGGGCGCGAACTATGGCTACACCTTC. Translated: CASAGGANYGYTF.

This clone appeared a few times. J is TRBJ1-2 and V is TRBV7-9; D might be TRBD1 (6 bases). The CDR3 has 14 amino acids. Germline V gene data show CDR1 as SEHNR and CDR2 as FQNEAQ (reference sequence). Trimming removed 2 bases at V and 4 bases at J, with 11 bases between. CDR3 sequence reads: CASSLKGGLYGYTF. The CDR3 nucleotides read TGTGCCAGCAGCTTAAAGGGGGGACTCTATGGCTACACCTTC. The whole variable domain, remainder taken from reference TRBV7-9 and TRBJ1-2, is DTGVSQNPRHKITKRGQNVTFRCDPISEHNRLYWYRQTLGQGPEFLTYFQNEAQLEKSRLLSDRFSAERPKGSFSTLEIQRTEQGDSAMYLCASSLKGGLYGYTFGSGTRLTVV.

This clone turned up a few times. CDR3 sequence reads: CASTTGYNEQFF. The CDR3 nucleotides read TGTGCCAGTACCACAGGATACAATGAGCAGTTCTTC. This sequence joins TRBV19 and TRBJ2-1, with a tentative D call TRBD1 (5 bases). The germline gives CDR1 LNHDA, CDR2 SQIVND (reference sequence). The CDR3 length is 12 residues. V was pared by 7 bases and J by 4 bases, with 8 bases between.

This clone occurred a few times. The V gene is TRBV9, the J gene TRBJ2-5; possibly TRBD1 or TRBD2 for D (5 bases each). From germline, CDR1 is SGDLS and CDR2 YYNGEE. This CDR3 spans 18 amino acids. The germline V and J ends were trimmed by 1 base and 3 bases, with 22 bases remaining between them. The CDR3 nucleotides read TGTGCCAGCAGCGTATGGGGGTTATCGCGGCAGGCCGAAGAGACCCAGTACTTC. Amino acid sequence: CASSVWGLSRQAEETQYF.

The V and J genes are TRBV4-1 and TRBJ1-4; TRBD1 agrees at 7 bases. The CDR3 totals 15 residues. Germline CDR1 is MGHRA and CDR2 is YSYEKL. The junction had 8 bases not matched to a gene; V was cut back by 3 bases and J by 7 bases. CDR3 protein: CASSHSQGVGEKLFF. CDR3 in DNA: TGCGCCAGCAGCCATTCTCAGGGGGTGGGTGAAAAACTGTTTTTT.

This clone was detected only once. The rearrangement joins TRBV27 to TRBJ2-7, with a tentative D call TRBD1 (5 bases). V shed 5 bases and J shed 6 bases, with 20 bases lying between them. In germline, CDR1 is MNHEY, CDR2 SMNVEV (reference sequence). The CDR3 is 15 residues long. In DNA form, the CDR3 reads TGTGCCAGCAGTCCAGGGTTCAGTAAACATTTCGAGCAGTACTTC. This gives the protein CASSPGFSKHFEQYF.

The chain carries TRBV29-1 and TRBJ2-1; the D call may be TRBD1 or TRBD2 (5 bases each). The CDR3 is made up of 10 amino acids. Germline CDR1 SQVTM, CDR2 ANQGSEA. V was shortened by 4 bases and J by 9 bases, with 7 bases between the two germline ends. This chain's CDR3 is CSVGGAEQFF. The CDR3, as DNA: TGCAGCGTTGGAGGGGCTGAGCAGTTCTTC.

J is TRBJ2-2 and V is TRBV7-9, with D perhaps matching TRBD1 or TRBD2 (6 bases each). The V gene lost 1 base and the J gene lost 5 bases, with 11 bases spanning the gap. The CDR3 loop spans 15 amino acids. From germline, CDR1 is SEHNR and CDR2 FQNEAQ (reference sequence). CDR3 loop: CASSLVGGHTGELFF. The CDR3 nucleotides read TGTGCCAGCAGCTTAGTCGGGGGACATACCGGGGAGCTGTTTTTT.

The chain joins TRBV2 to TRBJ2-1; 9 nucleotides match TRBD1. CDR1 is SNHLY, CDR2 FYNNEI, per germline. The CDR3 totals 15 residues. With V trimmed by 3 bases and J by 6 bases, 6 bases remained unmatched. CDR3 DNA sequence: TGTGCCAGCAGTGAGTGGGACAGGGCTCTCAATGAGCAGTTCTTC. Protein sequence: CASSEWDRALNEQFF.

The chain combines TRBV6-1 with TRBJ2-1; D remains ambiguous. Trimming shortened V by 7 bases and J by 4 bases, and 5 bases separated the two germline ends. CDR1 and CDR2 (germline): MNHNS, SASEGT. The CDR3 runs to 11 residues. CDR3 DNA sequence: TGTGCCAGCATTATTTACAATGAGCAGTTCTTC. It yields the protein CASIIYNEQFF.

In this sample, this clone turned up once. The chain recombines TRBV6-1 with TRBJ2-5; the D is unclear. Trimming stripped 5 bases from V and 4 bases from J, with 14 bases between. The CDR3 sequence is 14 residues long. Germline V lookup: CDR1 MNHNS, CDR2 SASEGT. The CDR3 spells CASSRSGPLETQYF. CDR3 sequence (DNA): TGTGCCAGCAGTCGGTCTGGCCCTTTAGAGACCCAGTACTTC.

The genes are TRBV9 and TRBJ1-6; no clear D gene. The germline V gene has CDR1 SGDLS and CDR2 YYNGEE. This CDR3 comprises 15 residues. The germline V and J ends were trimmed by 4 bases and 5 bases, with 13 bases remaining between them. The DNA for the CDR3 is TGTGCCAGCAGCCCCACGGCTACGGATAATTCACCCCTCCACTTT. This gives the protein CASSPTATDNSPLHF.